The next 22 T cell receptor beta chains were all read from a single sample in a study of T cell responses to AZD1222 COVID-19 vaccine (dated by TCRdb to the early 2020s). The sample's time point label is to be understood as: baseline before first vaccination. The library relied on the immunoSEQ multiplex PCR assay. Drawn from immuneACCESS, this table holds only the in-frame rearrangements with V and J called that TCRdb kept. Clones are partly lost; checked studies trace under half to an unresolved V gene and leave the rest unexplained. This sample is represented by 160,000 or so clones; over 85% of them were singletons. About 3% of the sample is taken by the ten largest. This specimen was peripheral blood, taken on day 0 of AZD1222 vaccination. The receptors were gathered from an adult in good health.

This chain links TRBV6-5 with TRBJ2-7; D gene unclear. Per the germline V gene, CDR1 is MNHEY and CDR2 is SVGAGI. CDR3 length: 11 amino acids. V lost 10 bases and J lost 4, with 11 bases in between. The CDR3: CATRNPYEQYF. The CDR3 bases are TGTGCCACAAGGAACCCATACGAGCAGTACTTC.

The chain combines TRBV9 with TRBJ2-7, with D possibly TRBD2 on 5 matching bases. V shed 0 bases and J shed 6 bases, with 16 bases lying between them. The germline V gene has CDR1 SGDLS and CDR2 YYNGEE. There are 15 residues in the CDR3. CDR3 coding DNA: TGTGCCAGCAGCGTAGTCCCCAGTCCCGCGGGCGAGCAGTACTTC. It codes for CASSVVPSPAGEQYF.

The chain uses TRBV25-1 and TRBJ1-3; D is unclear. This CDR3 contains 14 residues. V lost 2 bases and J lost 2, with 7 bases in between. Germline loops: CDR1 MGHDK, CDR2 SYGVNS. CDR3 in DNA: TGTGCCAGCAGTGAAGAGCGGCCTGGAAACACCATATATTTT. Translation: CASSEERPGNTIYF.

The rearrangement uses TRBV9 and TRBJ2-5; 11 bases are a match to TRBD2. Germline assignment: CDR1 SGDLS and CDR2 YYNGEE. Trimming cost V 1 base and J 1 base; bases outside gene matches: 12. There are 19 residues in the CDR3. CDR3 DNA sequence: TGTGCCAGCAGCGTACGGGGGGGACTAGCGGAGACCGGCCAAGAGACCCAGTACTTC. This translates into CASSVRGGLAETGQETQYF.

The chain links TRBV21-1 to TRBJ2-1; the table assigns TRBD2, which was not confirmed against the DNA. TRBV21-1 is listed as a pseudogene. This CDR3 contains 15 residues. The CDR3 protein is CASSKTIIAINEQFF. As DNA, the CDR3 is TGTGCCAGCAGCAAAACGATCATAGCTATCAATGAGCAGTTCTTC.

The chain employs TRBV19 and TRBJ1-1; 9 bases are a match to TRBD1. The CDR3 has 16 residues. Germline values: CDR1 LNHDA, CDR2 SQIVND (reference sequence). J was trimmed by 4 bases and V by 6 bases; bases with no gene match: 12. The CDR3 DNA is TGTGCCAGTAGAATCCCGGGGACAGGGTTGGCCACTGAAGCTTTCTTT. Protein: CASRIPGTGLATEAFF.

The V gene is TRBV5-1, the J gene TRBJ1-1, with a possible D match to TRBD1 (5 bases). V was shortened by 4 bases and J by 8 bases, with 12 bases between the two germline ends. This CDR3 has 12 amino acids. Germline V gene lookup returns CDR1 SGHRS and CDR2 YFSETQ. Here the CDR3 DNA reads TGCGCCAGCAGCGAGCGAGGGGTGGAAGCTTTCTTT. Amino acids: CASSERGVEAFF.

The chain combines TRBV6-1 with TRBJ2-2, with a possible D match to TRBD2 (5 bases). The germline gives CDR1 MNHNS, CDR2 SASEGT. This CDR3 comprises 15 residues. V was pared by 7 bases and J by 0 bases, with 12 bases between. The CDR3 DNA is TGTGCCAGCATTCCGAGCGGTTCGAACACCGGGGAGCTGTTTTTT. It is translated as CASIPSGSNTGELFF.

The rearrangement links TRBV6-5 to TRBJ2-7; 14 nucleotides match TRBD2. V gave up 5 bases and J gave up 3 bases; unmatched junction bases: 3. CDR1 is MNHEY and CDR2 is SVGAGI in the germline V gene. The CDR3 runs 15 residues. CDR3 coding DNA: TGTGCCAGCAGTAGACTAGCGGGAGGGTTCTACGAGCAGTACTTC. It is translated as CASSRLAGGFYEQYF.

The CDR3 region is CATSPATETQYF. The DNA of the CDR3 is TGTGCCACCAGCCCAGCAACGGAGACCCAGTACTTC. The chain uses TRBV15 and TRBJ2-5; the D is unclear. The CDR3 covers 12 residues. Germline V gives CDR1 LNHNV, CDR2 YYDKDF (reference sequence). V lost 5 bases and J 5 bases, leaving 9 bases between the germline ends.

The chain carries TRBV12-5 and TRBJ2-5, with TRBD1 matching over 7 bases. CDR1 is LGHNT, CDR2 FRNRAP, per germline. V was pared by 4 bases and J by 1 base, with 6 bases of the junction left unmatched. The CDR3 has 15 amino acids. As DNA, the CDR3 is TGTGCTAGTGGTTCGCAGACAGGGCCCCAAGAGACCCAGTACTTC. This gives the protein CASGSQTGPQETQYF.

The chain is built from TRBV5-1 and TRBJ2-3; D is possibly TRBD2 (7 bases). This CDR3 comprises 16 residues. V was pared by 0 bases and J by 3 bases, with 14 bases between. Germline lookup yields CDR1 SGHRS and CDR2 YFSETQ. The CDR3, as DNA: TGCGCCAGCAGCTTGGTAGGGGGAGGGCTTACAGATACGCAGTATTTT. Protein: CASSLVGGGLTDTQYF.

CDR3 in DNA: TGTGCCAGCAGACGGGGACAGGGTAACACTGAAGCTTTCTTT. Its translation is CASRRGQGNTEAFF. The chain uses TRBV3-1 (or the pseudogene TRBV3-2) and TRBJ1-1; 9 positions match TRBD1. The CDR3 loop spans 14 amino acids. CDR1 is LGHDT, CDR2 YNNKEL, per germline (reference sequence). V lost 6 bases and J lost 2; bases outside the gene matches: 4.

V and J are TRBV7-9 and TRBJ1-3; a weak D match, TRBD1 (5 bases). The V gene lost 2 bases and the J gene lost 0 bases, with 20 bases spanning the gap. The CDR3 covers 19 residues. Germline assignment: CDR1 SEHNR and CDR2 FQNEAQ (reference sequence). The CDR3 sequence: CASSLSVLGDRSSGNTIYF. DNA for the CDR3: TGTGCCAGCAGCTTATCCGTCCTCGGGGACCGGAGCTCTGGAAACACCATATATTTT.

This clone was counted once. The chain recombines TRBV6-1 with TRBJ2-5; a weak D match, TRBD2 (7 bases). The V end lost 4 bases, the J end lost 2 bases, and 17 bases lay between the germline ends. There are 16 residues in the CDR3. Germline values: CDR1 MNHNS, CDR2 SASEGT. Here the CDR3 DNA reads TGTGCCAGCAGTGGAGGGGGGGGACCATTTCAAGAGACCCAGTACTTC. It yields the protein CASSGGGGPFQETQYF.

V is TRBV3-1 (or the pseudogene TRBV3-2) and J is TRBJ1-3, with D uncertain. V lost 1 base and J lost 5, with 9 bases in between. Germline-derived CDR1 and CDR2 are LGHDT and YNNKEL (reference sequence). This CDR3 comprises 14 residues. The CDR3 DNA reads TGTGCCAGCAGCCAAGCCCTATCTCGAAACACCATATATTTT. Translated, it gives CASSQALSRNTIYF.

This clone appeared once. The chain combines TRBV4-2 with TRBJ1-3, with TRBD1 matching 11 bases. Trimming removed 0 bases from V and 4 bases from J; junction bases left unmatched: 2. Germline V lookup: CDR1 LGHNA, CDR2 YNFKEQ. The length of the CDR3 is 16 residues. CDR3 bases: TGTGCCAGCAGCCAAGAGGACAGGGGGCCCGGAAACACCATATATTTT. Protein sequence: CASSQEDRGPGNTIYF.

The chain joins TRBV6-5 to TRBJ1-2; D is perhaps TRBD1 (6 bases). The CDR3 covers 13 residues. Germline CDR1 MNHEY, CDR2 SVGAGI. Between the trimmed V and J ends, which lost 6 bases and 3 bases, there was a span of 11 bases. CDR3 bases: TGTGCCAGCAGCCCCGACAGGCACTATGGCTACACCTTC. As protein: CASSPDRHYGYTF.

The chain joins TRBV20-1 to TRBJ1-1; D is unresolved. V lost 5 bases and J lost 3, with 4 bases in between. Germline CDR1 DFQATT, CDR2 SNEGSKA (reference sequence). The CDR3 spans 10 residues. CDR3 DNA sequence: TGCAGTGCTTGGTACACTGAAGCTTTCTTT. Translation gives CSAWYTEAFF.

The J gene is TRBJ2-3, the V gene TRBV29-1; TRBD2 might be the D (7 bases). Trimming shortened V by 7 bases and J by 0 bases, and 17 bases separated the two germline ends. CDR1 is SQVTM and CDR2 is ANQGSEA in the germline V gene. This CDR3 is built from 15 residues. In DNA, the CDR3 is TGCAGCGCCCTGGGAGGGGGGGCTAGCACAGATACGCAGTATTTT. Its protein is CSALGGGASTDTQYF.

The rearrangement uses TRBV15 and TRBJ2-3, with 8 nucleotides matching TRBD2. V dropped 8 bases and J dropped 6; count of bases not matched to a gene: 13. The CDR3 has 15 amino acids. The V gene's germline CDR1 is LNHNV and CDR2 YYDKDF (reference sequence). The DNA for the CDR3 is TGTGCCACCCTTCTCGCGGGAGGCGAATTGGATACGCAGTATTTT. This encodes CATLLAGGELDTQYF.

The chain links TRBV10-3 to TRBJ1-1, with TRBD1 matching over 9 bases. This CDR3 comprises 14 residues. Germline assignment: CDR1 ENHRY and CDR2 SYGVKD. V was pared by 4 bases and J by 4 bases, with 4 bases of the junction left unmatched. The CDR3 region has the DNA TGTGCCATCAGTGGGACAGGGGTAAGCACTGAAGCTTTCTTT. Translating gives CAISGTGVSTEAFF.